This section outlines one T cell receptor (beta chain) sequence together with its context. Its antigen target is currently unknown. The input lacks base qualities; no much larger clone sits a single base away. CDR1 and CDR2, looked up from the germline V gene, are ENHRY and SYGVKD. Unmatched junction bases come to 2, with V trimmed by 3 bases and J by 11 bases. From the cysteine through the phenylalanine, the CDR3 covers 11 amino acids. Left in the record is the CDR3 DNA by itself, 33 bases read in frame from the first base. Peripheral blood CD8+ and CD4+ T cells from healthy donors, Susac syndrome patients and multiple sclerosis patients were profiled by high-throughput TCR beta sequencing. Healthy donors were included as age- and sex-matched controls. Bulk CD8+ and CD4+ T cells were purified magnetically by negative isolation, whereas CD8+ TEMRA cells were enriched by FACS. Blood was drawn into EDTA tubes, processed within 24 hours, and PBMCs were isolated by density gradient centrifugation. PBMCs intended for TCR sequencing were cryopreserved in liquid nitrogen and thawed later in a water bath at 37 degrees C. Purity of sorted or isolated CD4+, CD8+ and CD8+ TEMRA cells was at least 90%.

This entry belongs to a study of CD8 T cells in Susac syndrome (dated by TCRdb to between 2018 and 2020). Turning to the overall study: The study used repertoire sequencing to test whether antigen drove CD8+ T cell activation and differentiation in Susac syndrome. CD8+ T cell repertoire clonality was compared between some 12 healthy donors, some 14 Susac syndrome patients and around 16 multiple sclerosis patients.

The investigation overall reported the following: The number of individuals in the TCR sequencing and HLA analysis was recognized as being relatively small.

RNA was extracted using the RNeasy kit, and about 0.5 to 1 microgram was reverse transcribed with random hexamers. The immunoSEQ multiplex PCR assay, covering 54 Vbeta and 13 Jbeta segments, was used to amplify TCR beta CDR3 regions. PCR amplification bias was corrected using a synthetic template baseline for primer optimization and computational correction. Processing in the source paper ran as follows. Only productive sequences were kept, with reads annotated to V, D and J genes according to IMGT and analyzed in immunoSEQ Analyzer. To calculate clonality, Shannon entropy was normalized by log2 of the number of productive unique sequences and then subtracted from one. For each patient and control, public and private clones were evaluated among the 100 most prevalent clones. Clones were defined as Susac-specific if absent from the healthy and MS cohorts, from approximately 1,100 published viral clones and from other ImmuneACCESS disease sequences. TCRdb reprocessing: public reads trimmed at Q25 with fastp, clones called with MiXCR, in-frame beta chains kept. Records with the same CDR3 protein are collapsed into one entry carrying the most frequent genes and DNA. The V and J calls and clone size are TCRdb's, not the authors'. The sample table shows more than 65,000 distinct CDR3 sequences, and just under 95% are seen once. The ten top clones hold about 0.26% of the sample.

The TCR was taken from a human donor in good health. Recombination connected TRBV10-3 to TRBJ1-2, with 8 middle bases fitting TRBD1. Sequences were obtained from CD8+ T cells from PBMCs. At the DNA level, the sequence is TGTGCCATCAGTGACGGACAGGGTTACACCTTC. The encoded protein is CAISDGQGYTF.